This T cell receptor beta chain came from a study of regulatory T cells in long-lasting Graves disease (dated by TCRdb to the early 2020s). Concerning the study at large: To count as having persistent Graves' disease, a patient had to have received antithyroid drug treatment for over 5 years with TSH receptor autoantibodies remaining persistently positive. Peripheral blood TCR sequencing and RNA sequencing compared persistent Graves' disease patients with newly diagnosed Graves' disease patients. The study was conducted in China and was registered as a clinical trial. A total of around 35 samples were covered by TCR sequencing, comprising some 13 persistent and around 20 newly diagnosed Graves' disease patients. Antithyroid drugs had been taken for roughly 10 years on average by persistent Graves' disease patients in the clinical cohort. The full study reports these points: More public clonotypes were shared among persistent patients (2,741) than among newly diagnosed patients (966). The authors noted that the small sample size was a limitation that may lower accuracy. Because the primary lesion, thyroid tissue, could not be accessed, the study looked at peripheral blood alone. Preferential use of TRBV28, TRBJ1-2 and TRBJ2-5 was observed in persistent disease, whereas TRBV20-1 and TRBJ2-1 were favored in newly diagnosed disease. Only the TCR beta chain was sequenced and analyzed. Persistent Graves' disease patients showed lower TCR Shannon entropy and fewer highly expanded clones than newly diagnosed patients, suggesting clonal expansion.

V lost 7 bases and J lost 5 bases, and the count of bases not matched to a germline gene is 2. CDR1 MDHEN and CDR2 SYDVKM are derived from the germline V gene. The CDR3 covers 12 residues, taking in both the cysteine and the phenylalanine. The retained sequence is limited to the CDR3, 36 bases, with the frame set at the first base. Library preparation used multiplex PCR. The run used an Illumina HiSeq 4000. To build TCR beta libraries, CDR3 regions were amplified by Arm-PCR using iRepertoire HTBI primers. Before sequencing, the PCR products underwent gel purification. On the study's bioinformatics: Gene usage analysis of CDR3 amino acid clonotypes used the approximately 62 TRBV and 12 to 15 TRBJ segments found across samples. COPE and FqMerger were used to merge filtered high-quality paired reads into contigs. BLAST was used to align contigs to IMGT TRBV, TRBD and TRBJ reference genes, with CDR3 defined following IMGT. Clonotypes above 0.1% frequency were classified as highly expanded clones. Shannon entropy was used to measure repertoire diversity, and the Gini coefficient was used to measure V-J evenness. A clonotype was considered public if more than one individual shared it. Using fastp trimming at Q25 and MiXCR clonotype assembly, TCRdb reanalyzed the public sequencing data and kept in-frame beta chains. When rows share a CDR3 protein, they turn into one entry using the most common DNA and genes. TCRdb, not the original authors, processed these V and J calls. This sample is represented by approximately 400,000 distinct CDR3 sequences; about a quarter of them were singletons. The leading ten clones occupy about 27% of the sample.

In the paper's terms, the time point label means: persistent/refractory GD, antithyroid drugs over 5 years with positive TRAb. For both TCR sequencing and RNA sequencing, RNA was extracted from PBMCs using TRIzol. The diagnosis of Graves' disease was made according to American Thyroid Association guidelines. Recruitment of patients was carried out at an endocrinology department in Xi'an, China. From each patient, approximately 9.9 milliliters of peripheral blood was collected into an EDTA anticoagulant tube. PBMCs were isolated by Ficoll Paque Plus density gradient separation without further T cell sorting. An Agilent 2100 Bioanalyzer and agarose gel were used to assess RNA quality, and a NanoDrop 2000 was used to measure RNA concentration. This clonotype was counted at least ten times. Its recognized antigen is unknown. No base quality information exists; no much larger clone differs at one position.

The sequence was obtained from a female donor with Graves disease. This chain joins TRBV28 to TRBJ1-2, and TRBD1 aligns with 9 junction nucleotides. The specimen comprised peripheral blood mononuclear cells (PBMCs), sampled when the disease was refractory, from a patient treated with antithyroid drugs. CDR3 region: CASTGQGYGYTF. The DNA sequence is as follows: TGTGCCAGCACCGGACAGGGGTATGGCTACACCTTC.